Following are 25 T cell receptor beta chains from one sample sequenced in a study of blood T cell repertoires in COVID-19. Assay: immunoSEQ multiplex PCR; the TCRdb copy retains only in-frame clones and omits some. The data show tens of thousands of clones, about 85% seen once. The sample comprised peripheral blood. The source of these receptors is a man between 65 and 79 years old with acute or convalescent COVID-19.

The rearrangement uses TRBV5-1 and TRBJ1-2, with a weak D call TRBD1 (6 bases). Between the trimmed V and J ends, which lost 3 bases and 2 bases, there was a span of 8 bases. In germline, CDR1 is SGHRS, CDR2 YFSETQ. CDR3 length: 13 amino acids. The CDR3 sequence: CASSYQGNYGYTF. The CDR3 coding sequence is TGCGCCAGCAGCTACCAGGGGAACTATGGCTACACCTTC.

The chain recombines TRBV9 with TRBJ2-5; TRBD2 matches 8 bases. This CDR3 has 15 amino acids. Unmatched junction bases numbered 8, after V lost 3 bases and J lost 4 bases. Germline V gives CDR1 SGDLS, CDR2 YYNGEE. The CDR3 region is CASSGRLALAETQYF. The DNA for the CDR3 is TGTGCCAGCAGCGGAAGACTAGCGTTGGCAGAGACCCAGTACTTC.

This rearrangement joins TRBV5-1 to TRBJ1-4; D might be TRBD1 (5 bases). With 2 bases removed from V and 8 bases from J, the gap between germline ends came to 16 bases. The CDR3 runs to 15 residues. Germline lookup yields CDR1 SGHRS and CDR2 YFSETQ. CDR3 nucleotides: TGCGCCAGCAGCTTTTTGCCTCCGGGGGAGGAAAAACTGTTTTTT. It translates to CASSFLPPGEEKLFF. The variable domain in full, with the rest retrieved from reference TRBV5-1 and TRBJ1-4, is KAGVTQTPRYLIKTRGQQVTLSCSPISGHRSVSWYQQTPGQGLQFLFEYFSETQRNKGNFPGRFSGRQFSNSRSEMNVSTLELGDSALYLCASSFLPPGEEKLFFGSGTQLSVL.

The CDR3 DNA follows: TGTGCCAGCAGCTTTTCTAGGGGGCGCACGGAGACCCAGTACTTC. Its translation: CASSFSRGRTETQYF. V is TRBV7-9 and J is TRBJ2-5; 7 bases line up with TRBD1. CDR1 and CDR2 (germline): SEHNR, FQNEAQ (reference sequence). V trimming: 3 bases; J trimming: 5 bases; junction bases outside the gene matches: 9. This CDR3 spans 15 amino acids.

This chain uses TRBV5-1 with TRBJ2-1; D may be TRBD2 (5 bases). Germline values: CDR1 SGHRS, CDR2 YFSETQ. V lost 4 bases, J lost 5 bases, and 22 bases lay in between. This CDR3 has 17 residues. This CDR3 is CASSSPSGITINNEQFF. For the CDR3, the DNA is TGCGCCAGCAGCAGCCCCTCCGGGATCACTATAAACAATGAGCAGTTCTTC.

The rearrangement uses TRBV28 and TRBJ1-3; 7 positions match TRBD1. Trimming removed 6 bases from V and 5 bases from J; junction bases left unmatched: 10. Germline lookup yields CDR1 MDHEN and CDR2 SYDVKM. The CDR3 has 15 amino acids. CDR3 sequence (DNA): TGTGCCAGCAGACTGTCCGGGACAGTGCGAAACACCATATATTTT. It specifies CASRLSGTVRNTIYF.

The chain uses TRBV29-1 and TRBJ2-3; TRBD2 matches at 11 bases. Germline V gene lookup returns CDR1 SQVTM and CDR2 ANQGSEA. V shed 3 bases, J shed 0 bases, and the junction held 2 bases outside the gene matches. CDR3 length: 15 amino acids. Written as DNA, the CDR3 is TGCAGCGTTGAGGGGACTAGCGGCAGCACAGATACGCAGTATTTT. Translating it yields CSVEGTSGSTDTQYF.

This chain uses TRBV18 with TRBJ1-1, with no clear D. The CDR3 covers 14 residues. Germline CDR1 reads KGHSH; CDR2 reads LQKENI. The germline V and J ends were trimmed by 3 bases and 6 bases, with 14 bases remaining between them. The CDR3 is CASSPSAGGSEAFF. The DNA of the CDR3 is TGTGCCAGCTCACCGTCGGCTGGAGGTTCTGAAGCTTTCTTT.

This clone was observed a handful of times. The chain is built from TRBV4-1 and TRBJ1-5, with D perhaps matching TRBD1 (6 bases). Looked up from germline, CDR1 is MGHRA and CDR2 is YSYEKL. Between the trimmed V and J ends, which lost 5 bases and 0 bases, there was a span of 14 bases. The CDR3 runs to 16 residues. The CDR3 DNA sequence: TGCGCCAGCAGCTCCCGACAGGAGTATAGCAATCAGCCCCAGCATTTT. Encoded protein: CASSSRQEYSNQPQHF.

This clone was seen only once. The V and J genes are TRBV28 and TRBJ2-4, with D unclear. The length of the CDR3 is 15 residues. Trimming cost V 6 bases and J 0 bases, with 12 bases left between them. The germline CDR1 and CDR2 sequences are MDHEN and SYDVKM. The CDR3 bases are TGTGCCAGCAGGCCTCCGACTTTAGCCAAAAACATTCAGTACTTC. Amino acid sequence: CASRPPTLAKNIQYF.

This clone was seen only once. This chain connects TRBV6-5 to TRBJ2-3, with 8 bases that match TRBD2. In germline, CDR1 is MNHEY, CDR2 SVGAGI. The CDR3 is 15 residues long. V dropped 7 bases and J dropped 3; count of bases not matched to a gene: 9. Here the CDR3 DNA reads TGTGCCAGCACCCTCCGGGGGGGGCGAACAGATACGCAGTATTTT. Its protein is CASTLRGGRTDTQYF.

The chain joins TRBV7-8 to TRBJ1-4; D not certain. The CDR3 consists of 14 residues. V lost 8 bases to trimming and J lost 8 bases, with 18 bases between them. Germline V lookup: CDR1 SGHVS, CDR2 FQNEAQ. The CDR3 loop reads CASSLTTWEEKLFF. DNA for the CDR3: TGTGCCAGCTCCCTTACCACATGGGAGGAAAAACTGTTTTTT.

The chain has TRBV12-3 or TRBV12-4 and TRBJ2-7; TRBD2 is a possible D gene (5 bases). The CDR3 runs 13 residues. V lost 4 bases and J 1 base, leaving 8 bases between the germline ends. DNA for the CDR3: TGTGCCAGCAGTTCGGACTTATCCTACGAGCAGTACTTC. Its protein product is CASSSDLSYEQYF.

The chain uses TRBV6-2 or TRBV6-3 and TRBJ1-2, with a weak D call TRBD1 (5 bases). Germline V lookup: CDR1 MNHEY, CDR2 SVGEGT. V was pared by 4 bases and J by 3 bases, with 12 bases between. This CDR3 has 14 residues. CDR3 sequence: CASSSGGVHYGYTF. The CDR3 coding sequence is TGTGCCAGCAGTTCCGGGGGGGTTCACTATGGCTACACCTTC.

The rearrangement links TRBV7-2 to TRBJ2-7; TRBD2 might be the D (5 bases). The V end lost 1 base, the J end lost 7 bases, and 14 bases lay between the germline ends. Germline V gene lookup returns CDR1 SGHTA and CDR2 FQGNSA. The CDR3 loop spans 14 amino acids. The CDR3 spells CASSLGAVPWEQYF. The CDR3 region has the DNA TGTGCCAGCAGCTTAGGAGCGGTGCCTTGGGAGCAGTACTTC.

The chain has TRBV15 and TRBJ1-2, with 11 bases fitting TRBD1. This CDR3 is built from 15 residues. V shed 0 bases and J 6 bases; nucleotides not matched to a gene: 3. Germline CDR1 reads LNHNV; CDR2 reads YYDKDF (reference sequence). CDR3 in amino acids: CATSRDRGQGDGYTF. CDR3 DNA: TGTGCCACCAGCAGAGATAGGGGACAGGGGGATGGCTACACCTTC.

The chain couples TRBV7-3 to TRBJ2-1; 7 positions match TRBD1. The ends lost 4 bases at V and 6 bases at J; junction bases unmatched: 9. From germline, CDR1 is SGHTA and CDR2 FQGTGA. The CDR3 length is 15 residues. The CDR3 DNA reads TGTGCCAGCAGCTCCCGACAGGGTGGGGGCAATGAGCAGTTCTTC. Encoded protein: CASSSRQGGGNEQFF.

The rearrangement links TRBV6-2 or TRBV6-3 to TRBJ2-2; a possible D gene is TRBD2 (7 bases). Germline lookup yields CDR1 MNHEY and CDR2 SVGEGT. The CDR3 is made up of 16 amino acids. V dropped 0 bases and J dropped 7 bases, with 15 bases sitting between them. CDR3: CASSYSKGGEDGELFF. CDR3 DNA: TGTGCCAGCAGTTACTCGAAAGGGGGGGAAGACGGGGAGCTGTTTTTT.

V and J are TRBV3-1 (or the pseudogene TRBV3-2) and TRBJ2-1; 16 nucleotides agree with TRBD2. J was trimmed by 11 bases and V by 4 bases; bases with no gene match: 5. The CDR3 spans 15 residues. Germline CDR1 LGHDT, CDR2 YNNKEL (reference sequence). Written as DNA, the CDR3 is TGTGCCAGCAGCCCCGGGACTAGCGGGGGGGAAAAGCAGTTCTTC. Translation gives CASSPGTSGGEKQFF.

The V and J genes are TRBV10-3 and TRBJ2-1, with TRBD2 identical over 12 bases. V lost 4 bases, J lost 5 bases, and 3 bases stayed unmatched. Germline V gives CDR1 ENHRY, CDR2 SYGVKD. This CDR3 spans 15 amino acids. The CDR3 coding sequence is TGTGCCATCAGTGGGACTAGCGGGGTAAACAATGAGCAGTTCTTC. Amino acid sequence: CAISGTSGVNNEQFF.

This clone was seen only a few times. The chain employs TRBV12-3 or TRBV12-4 and TRBJ2-5; 9 nucleotides line up with TRBD2. CDR3 length equals 13 residues. V gave up 8 bases and J gave up 7 bases; unmatched junction bases: 8. CDR3 nucleotide sequence: TGTGCCAGCGGTAGCGGGGGAGGTGTGACCCAGTACTTC. It specifies CASGSGGGVTQYF.

The chain joins TRBV10-3 to TRBJ1-5; D might be TRBD1 (5 bases). This CDR3 has 20 amino acids. CDR1 and CDR2 from the germline V gene are ENHRY and SYGVKD. V was pared by 0 bases and J by 2 bases, with 23 bases between. Here the CDR3 reads CAISESLWNRGEGGNQPQHF. The CDR3, as DNA: TGTGCCATCAGTGAGTCATTGTGGAATAGAGGGGAGGGAGGCAATCAGCCCCAGCATTTT.

The chain recombines TRBV3-1 (or the pseudogene TRBV3-2) with TRBJ2-1; perhaps TRBD2 as D (6 bases). The CDR3 has 18 residues. The germline gives CDR1 LGHDT, CDR2 YNNKEL (reference sequence). The germline V and J ends were trimmed by 4 bases and 8 bases, with 27 bases remaining between them. The CDR3 bases are TGTGCCAGCAGCCGCGGGGTAGGCGGGGCCCTGATTCCCGATGAGCAGTTCTTC. Protein: CASSRGVGGALIPDEQFF.

This chain joins TRBV9 and TRBJ1-4, with D possibly TRBD1 on 6 matching bases. CDR1 and CDR2 from the germline V gene are SGDLS and YYNGEE. CDR3 size: 13 residues. With 5 bases removed from V and 8 bases from J, the gap between germline ends came to 13 bases. The CDR3 loop reads CASSRDNAEKLFF. The CDR3, as DNA: TGTGCCAGCAGTCGGGACAATGCGGAAAAACTGTTTTTT.

This sequence joins TRBV6-5 and TRBJ2-3, with 7 bases matching TRBD2. The CDR3 sequence is 12 residues long. The V and J ends lost 6 bases and 8 bases, in that order; junction bases with no gene match: 5. From germline, CDR1 is MNHEY and CDR2 SVGAGI. The CDR3 region has the DNA TGTGCCAGCAGGACGACTAGCAGTACGCAGTATTTT. Protein: CASRTTSSTQYF.